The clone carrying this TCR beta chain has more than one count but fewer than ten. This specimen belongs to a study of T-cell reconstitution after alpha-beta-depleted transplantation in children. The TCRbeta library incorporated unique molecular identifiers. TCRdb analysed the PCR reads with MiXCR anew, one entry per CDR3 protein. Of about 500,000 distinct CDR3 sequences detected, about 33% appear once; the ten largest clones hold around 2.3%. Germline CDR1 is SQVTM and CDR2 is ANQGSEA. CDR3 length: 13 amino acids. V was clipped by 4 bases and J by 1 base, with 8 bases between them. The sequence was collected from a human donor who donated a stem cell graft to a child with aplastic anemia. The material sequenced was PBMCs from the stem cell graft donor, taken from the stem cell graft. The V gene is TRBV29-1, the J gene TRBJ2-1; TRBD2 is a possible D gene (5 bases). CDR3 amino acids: CSVVGGSYNEQFF. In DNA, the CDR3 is TGCAGCGTTGTAGGCGGGTCCTACAATGAGCAGTTCTTC.